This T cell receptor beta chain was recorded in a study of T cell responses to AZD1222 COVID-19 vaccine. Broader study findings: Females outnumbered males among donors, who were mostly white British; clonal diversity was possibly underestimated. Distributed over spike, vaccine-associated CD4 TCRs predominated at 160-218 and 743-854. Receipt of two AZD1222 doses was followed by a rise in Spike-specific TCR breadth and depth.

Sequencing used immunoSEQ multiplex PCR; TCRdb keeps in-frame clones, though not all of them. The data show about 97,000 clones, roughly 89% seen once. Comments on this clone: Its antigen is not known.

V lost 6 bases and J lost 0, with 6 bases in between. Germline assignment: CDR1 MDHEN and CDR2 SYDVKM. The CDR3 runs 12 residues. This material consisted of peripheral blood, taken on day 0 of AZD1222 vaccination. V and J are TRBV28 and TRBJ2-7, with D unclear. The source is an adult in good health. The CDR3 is CASSQGSYEQYF. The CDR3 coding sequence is TGTGCCAGCAGCCAAGGCTCCTACGAGCAGTACTTC.